This T cell receptor (beta chain) came from a study of cytomegalovirus exposure and HLA in healthy donors. Overall study: Both the 120 validation repertoires and the 600 to 750 first-cohort repertoires used the same platform, as reported by a later analysis. Study conclusions and caveats: The study listed roughly 160 cytomegalovirus-associated TCR beta chains. Cytomegalovirus status was reportedly diagnosed by the classifier with high sensitivity and specificity.

On this clone: Antigen specificity is unknown.

Here immunoSEQ multiplex PCR was the method, and the copy in TCRdb shows in-frame clones only, minus some. The sample lists 68,000 or so clones; roughly nine tenths were seen once. Separate from the roughly 670-subject first cohort, the roughly 120-subject validation cohort was the one that the donors belonged to. Trimming took 5 bases from V and 1 from J, leaving 12 bases between them. The CDR3 consists of 14 residues. Germline loops: CDR1 SGDLS, CDR2 YYNGEE. The chain joins TRBV9 to TRBJ1-2; D is perhaps TRBD1 (5 bases). This TCR came from a young man in good health and CMV-seronegative. Sequencing was done on a sample of PBMCs. Here the CDR3 reads CASSEAGFNYGYTF. In DNA form, the CDR3 reads TGTGCCAGCAGTGAAGCAGGGTTTAACTATGGCTACACCTTC.